Listed below are T cell receptor beta chains from one sample, sequenced in a study of T cell responses to AZD1222 COVID-19 vaccine. TCRdb keeps only in-frame clones here, not all; method: immunoSEQ multiplex PCR. Of about 140,000 clones in the sample, over 85% were seen once. The sequencing used peripheral blood, collected on day 0 of AZD1222 vaccination. These receptors came from an adult in good health. The CDR3 runs from the conserved cysteine through the conserved F or W. A D gene is named only where the DNA matches it firmly. Clone size is not always given. Where it is, it says once, few, many or a class for expanded clones.

v_gene	d_gene	j_gene	abundance	CDR3aa	CDR3nt
TRBV5-1	.	TRBJ2-1	.	CASSWTGGGYNEQFF	TGCGCCAGCAGCTGGACAGGCGGGGGGTACAATGAGCAGTTCTTC
TRBV29-1	TRBD2	TRBJ2-5	once	CSVDRLAGDETQYF	TGCAGCGTTGATAGGCTAGCGGGAGACGAGACCCAGTACTTC
TRBV12-3/TRBV12-4	.	TRBJ1-2	.	CASGYNYGYTF	TGTGCCAGTGGGTACAACTATGGCTACACCTTC
TRBV27	.	TRBJ2-7	.	CASSLRDGLSYEQYF	TGTGCCAGCAGTTTACGAGACGGACTCTCCTACGAGCAGTACTTC
TRBV19	.	TRBJ2-1	once	CASIRGNGYNEQFF	TGTGCCAGTATCCGGGGAAACGGCTACAATGAGCAGTTCTTC
TRBV5-1	.	TRBJ2-5	.	CASSSQGGETQYF	TGCGCCAGCAGCTCTCAGGGTGGAGAGACCCAGTACTTC
TRBV7-9	TRBD2	TRBJ2-5	once	CASSLMGGGGTQYF	TGTGCCAGCAGCTTGATGGGAGGCGGGGGGACCCAGTACTTC
TRBV28	TRBD1	TRBJ1-2	.	CASSLYRTGGTYGYTF	TGTGCCAGCAGTTTATACCGGACAGGGGGCACCTATGGCTACACCTTC
TRBV29-1	.	TRBJ2-2	.	CSAGTNTGELFF	TGCAGCGCCGGGACTAACACCGGGGAGCTGTTTTTT
TRBV7-9	TRBD1	TRBJ1-5	.	CASSIGQGNQPQHF	TGTGCCAGCAGCATCGGACAGGGCAATCAGCCCCAGCATTTT
TRBV3-1/TRBV3-2	TRBD2	TRBJ2-5	.	CASSQDGGGGSGRAERLETQYF	TGTGCCAGCAGCCAAGACGGAGGCGGCGGTAGCGGGAGGGCGGAGAGATTAGAGACCCAGTACTTC
TRBV19	TRBD1	TRBJ1-5	few	CASKTYGTGNGQPQHF	TGTGCCAGCAAGACTTACGGGACAGGGAACGGCCAGCCCCAGCATTTT
TRBV7-9	TRBD1	TRBJ2-2	.	CASSQTPTGTGVNTGELFF	TGTGCCAGCAGCCAAACTCCTACCGGGACAGGGGTTAACACCGGGGAGCTGTTTTTT
TRBV28	.	TRBJ2-7	.	CASSLGGVNEQYF	TGTGCCAGCAGTTTGGGTGGGGTTAACGAGCAGTACTTC
TRBV9	TRBD1	TRBJ1-3	.	CASSVEQGIGGNTIYF	TGTGCCAGCAGCGTAGAACAGGGGATTGGAGGAAACACCATATATTTT
TRBV19	.	TRBJ2-7	.	CASSPRLGASYEQYF	TGTGCCAGTAGTCCCCGTTTAGGGGCCTCCTACGAGCAGTACTTC
TRBV24-1	TRBD1	TRBJ2-7	.	CATSDPGTGINEQYF	TGTGCCACCAGTGATCCCGGGACAGGGATCAACGAGCAGTACTTC
TRBV5-1	.	TRBJ2-5	.	CASSPLADQETQYF	TGCGCCAGCAGCCCCTTAGCCGATCAAGAGACCCAGTACTTC
TRBV3-1/TRBV3-2	.	TRBJ2-5	.	CASSQPRVFGETQYF	TGTGCCAGCAGCCAACCGAGGGTTTTCGGTGAGACCCAGTACTTC
TRBV5-5	TRBD1	TRBJ1-1	.	CASSLDRGADTEAFF	TGTGCCAGCAGCTTGGACAGGGGAGCGGACACTGAAGCTTTCTTT
TRBV3-1/TRBV3-2	.	TRBJ2-2	.	CASSQGPLGGGSGELFF	TGTGCCAGCAGCCAAGGACCGTTGGGGGGCGGCAGCGGGGAGCTGTTTTTT
TRBV2	.	TRBJ1-2	.	CASIPDQIGVGYTF	TGTGCCAGCATCCCGGACCAGATTGGGGTCGGCTACACCTTC
TRBV28	TRBD1	TRBJ2-7	.	CASRTGGIYEQYF	TGTGCCAGTAGGACAGGGGGGATTTACGAGCAGTACTTC
TRBV7-2	.	TRBJ1-3	.	CASSLGISGNTIYF	TGTGCCAGCAGCTTAGGGATCTCTGGAAACACCATATATTTT
TRBV7-9	.	TRBJ2-7	.	CASSLDRAGSYYEQYF	TGTGCCAGCAGCTTAGATAGGGCGGGCAGCTACTACGAGCAGTACTTC
TRBV28	.	TRBJ2-7	.	CASSLESRAEQYF	TGTGCCAGCAGTTTAGAATCCAGGGCCGAGCAGTACTTC
TRBV2	TRBD1	TRBJ2-7	once	CASSFQGAPYEQYF	TGTGCCAGCAGCTTTCAGGGGGCCCCCTACGAGCAGTACTTC
TRBV19	.	TRBJ2-3	.	CASSVMGRPGTDTQYF	TGTGCCAGTAGTGTTATGGGACGACCGGGCACAGATACGCAGTATTTT
TRBV19	TRBD1	TRBJ2-2	.	CASKNFLGTGDLGELFF	TGTGCCAGTAAAAACTTCCTCGGGACAGGGGATCTCGGGGAGCTGTTTTTT
TRBV12-3/TRBV12-4	.	TRBJ2-5	.	CASSLFSLETQYF	TGTGCCAGCAGTTTGTTTAGCTTAGAGACCCAGTACTTC
TRBV11-2	.	TRBJ2-6	.	CASSASGVGANVLTF	TGTGCCAGCAGCGCCTCGGGGGTTGGGGCCAACGTCCTGACTTTC
TRBV7-2	.	TRBJ1-5	once	CASSLETGTQPQHF	TGTGCCAGCAGCTTAGAGACAGGTACTCAGCCCCAGCATTTT
TRBV7-2	.	TRBJ1-3	.	CASSLAVPRDTIYF	TGTGCCAGCAGCTTAGCGGTTCCCAGAGACACCATATATTTT
TRBV11-3	TRBD2	TRBJ2-1	.	CASSISGFSYNEQFF	TGTGCCAGCAGCATTAGCGGGTTCTCCTACAATGAGCAGTTCTTC
TRBV5-5	.	TRBJ2-5	.	CASSLVQGKETQYF	TGTGCCAGCAGCTTGGTCCAGGGAAAAGAGACCCAGTACTTC
TRBV6-5	TRBD1	TRBJ2-3	.	CASRRQGAADTQYF	TGTGCCAGCAGGAGACAGGGGGCCGCAGATACGCAGTATTTT
TRBV4-1	TRBD2	TRBJ2-1	.	CASSPIGLATYNEQFF	TGCGCCAGTTCACCAATCGGACTAGCCACCTACAATGAGCAGTTCTTC
TRBV23-1	.	TRBJ1-5	.	CASSQLSGVMGLGNQPQHF	TGCGCCAGCAGTCAGCTGTCGGGGGTTATGGGTTTGGGCAATCAGCCCCAGCATTTT
TRBV7-9	.	TRBJ1-1	few	CASSLAQSNTEAFF	TGTGCCAGCAGCTTAGCGCAGAGCAACACTGAAGCTTTCTTT
TRBV27	.	TRBJ2-1	.	CASTPSVSGSYNEQFF	TGTGCCAGCACCCCCTCGGTTAGCGGCTCCTACAATGAGCAGTTCTTC
TRBV19	.	TRBJ2-1	.	CASSIRRGSGEQFF	TGTGCCAGTAGTATAAGAAGGGGAAGCGGTGAGCAGTTCTTC
TRBV28	.	TRBJ1-4	.	CASTPWKHRVIEKLFF	TGTGCCAGCACCCCCTGGAAACACAGGGTCATTGAAAAACTGTTTTTT
TRBV18	.	TRBJ1-4	.	CASSPRVGRDIEKLFF	TGTGCCAGCTCACCGAGGGTAGGGAGGGATATCGAAAAACTGTTTTTT
TRBV4-2	.	TRBJ1-5	.	CASSPPTEQPQHF	TGTGCCAGCAGCCCGCCGACAGAACAGCCCCAGCATTTT
TRBV11-3	.	TRBJ2-2	.	CASSADRNTGELFF	TGTGCCAGCAGCGCTGACAGGAACACCGGGGAGCTGTTTTTT
TRBV29-1	.	TRBJ1-4	once	CSVEVGLNEKLFF	TGCAGCGTTGAAGTAGGGCTTAATGAAAAACTGTTTTTT
TRBV5-1	.	TRBJ1-4	.	CASSFRGNEKLFF	TGCGCCAGCAGCTTTAGGGGAAATGAAAAACTGTTTTTT
TRBV7-2	.	TRBJ1-4	.	CASSLFGQNEKLFF	TGTGCCAGCAGCTTATTTGGACAGAATGAAAAACTGTTTTTT
TRBV19	.	TRBJ2-1	.	CASSIRDIANEQFF	TGTGCCAGTAGTATCCGGGACATCGCTAATGAGCAGTTCTTC
TRBV7-7	.	TRBJ2-2	.	CASSPVGWDTGELFF	TGTGCTAGCAGCCCGGTCGGATGGGACACCGGGGAGCTGTTTTTT
TRBV27	TRBD1	TRBJ2-2	few	CASYSWDSLTTGELFF	TGTGCCAGCTATTCGTGGGACAGCCTGACCACCGGGGAGCTGTTTTTT
TRBV7-2	TRBD2	TRBJ2-7	.	CASSRIGLAGRTYFYEQYF	TGTGCCAGCAGCCGGATCGGACTAGCGGGACGTACCTACTTCTACGAGCAGTACTTC
TRBV2	TRBD1	TRBJ1-2	.	CATDEDRGFSPRTYTF	TGTGCCACTGACGAGGACAGGGGCTTCTCCCCACGGACGTACACCTTC
TRBV7-2	.	TRBJ1-6	.	CASSPWAGGTSPLHF	TGTGCCAGCAGCCCCTGGGCCGGAGGAACCTCACCCCTCCACTTT
TRBV28	TRBD2	TRBJ2-5	.	CASGGRGGRETQYF	TGTGCCAGCGGAGGACGCGGGGGGAGAGAGACCCAGTACTTC
TRBV28	TRBD1	TRBJ2-7	.	CASSSKTGTGDLRAF	TGTGCCAGCAGCTCCAAAACCGGGACAGGGGACCTCAGGGCCTTC
TRBV19	.	TRBJ1-4	.	CASRDGSTNEKLFF	TGTGCCAGTAGGGACGGCTCAACTAATGAAAAACTGTTTTTT
TRBV4-2	TRBD2	TRBJ2-7	.	CASSPWTSGEEQYF	TGTGCCAGCAGCCCATGGACTAGCGGGGAGGAGCAGTACTTC
TRBV24-1	.	TRBJ1-4	.	CATSEEASEKLFF	TGTGCCACCTCGGAGGAGGCTAGTGAAAAACTGTTTTTT
TRBV6-6	.	TRBJ1-1	.	CASSYGQNTEAFF	TGTGCCAGCAGTTACGGGCAGAACACTGAAGCTTTCTTT